This T cell receptor beta chain came from a study of monozygotic twins with inflammatory bowel disease. CDR1 and CDR2 (germline): SGHRS, YFSETQ. The CDR3 is 14 amino acids. Each CDR3 protein gets one entry in TCRdb, which reprocessed the 5' RACE reads and gives no DNA. The table lists roughly 150,000 distinct CDR3 sequences. This rearrangement joins TRBV5-1 to TRBJ2-2; TCRdb proposes TRBD2, but this gene call is untestable without DNA. The sequence was collected from a human donor with ulcerative colitis or Crohn's disease, or a healthy co-twin of an affected twin (not recorded which). Sequenced material: blood. This CDR3 is CASSRDSNTGELFF.